This is a list of T cell receptor beta chains from one sample in a study of T cell repertoires in cytomegalovirus infection. No antigens are known for them. TCRdb re-called the reads with MiXCR, one entry per CDR3 protein. The sample yields about half a million distinct CDR3 sequences, 33% seen once. The sequencing here drew on cultured PBMCs, taken from culture after CMV antigen stimulation. The receptors derive from a human donor in good health (CMV status not recorded). Some clones in this sample may be carry-over from other donors' samples. The CDR3 runs from the conserved cysteine through the conserved F or W. Each record gives: clone size, J gene, D gene, V gene, CDR3 protein, CDR3 DNA. A D gene is named only where the DNA matches it firmly. Some rows mark clone size as missing; the rest say once, few, many or name a class of expanded clone.

>-|TRBJ2-7|-|TRBV7-2
CASSLLVAYEQYF
TGTGCCAGCAGCTTATTGGTGGCCTACGAGCAGTACTTC
>few|TRBJ1-5|-|TRBV25-1
CASSAMGTGEQPQHF
TGTGCCAGCAGTGCAATGGGTACAGGAGAGCAGCCCCAGCATTTT
>few|TRBJ2-1|-|TRBV5-1
CASSPDWDLSYNEQFF
TGCGCCAGCAGCCCCGACTGGGATCTTTCCTACAATGAGCAGTTCTTC
>many|TRBJ2-5|TRBD1|TRBV4-3
CASSQGQGWEETQYF
TGCGCCAGCAGCCAAGGACAGGGGTGGGAAGAGACCCAGTACTTC
>-|TRBJ2-1|-|TRBV7-9
CASSLELVGRNEQFF
TGTGCCAGCAGCCTCGAACTAGTGGGCCGCAATGAGCAGTTCTTC
>-|TRBJ2-2|TRBD1|TRBV19
CASRLQGATTGELFF
TGTGCCAGTAGGCTACAGGGGGCGACCACCGGGGAGCTGTTTTTT
>-|TRBJ2-7|TRBD2|TRBV11-2
CASSSGLADYEQYF
TGTGCCAGCAGCTCGGGACTAGCAGACTACGAGCAGTACTTC
>-|TRBJ2-1|-|TRBV27
CASSWAVGYNEQFF
TGTGCCAGCAGTTGGGCCGTGGGTTACAATGAGCAGTTCTTC
>few|TRBJ2-1|-|TRBV11-3
CASSLAGSSLYNEQFF
TGTGCCAGCAGCTTAGCGGGAAGTTCCCTATACAATGAGCAGTTCTTC
>-|TRBJ2-7|TRBD2|TRBV11-1
CASSSGLVGEQYF
TGTGCCAGCAGCTCGGGACTAGTAGGCGAGCAGTACTTC
>once|TRBJ2-1|-|TRBV19
CASSIETSSYNEQFF
TGTGCCAGTAGTATTGAGACGAGCTCCTACAATGAGCAGTTCTTC
>few|TRBJ2-3|TRBD2|TRBV7-9
CASSPGLAGSPGPPDTQYF
TGTGCCAGCAGCCCGGGACTAGCGGGGTCGCCCGGGCCCCCAGATACGCAGTATTTT
>few|TRBJ1-3|-|TRBV6-8
CASSYSTADDSGNTIYF
TGTGCCAGCAGTTACTCGACCGCTGACGACTCTGGAAACACCATATATTTT
>-|TRBJ2-7|-|TRBV20-1
CSADRQDSSYEQYF
TGCAGTGCCGACAGACAGGACAGCTCCTACGAGCAGTACTTC
>-|TRBJ2-3|TRBD2|TRBV7-8
CASSPDGLAGGTQYF
TGTGCCAGCAGCCCCGATGGACTAGCGGGAGGGACGCAGTATTTT
>many|TRBJ1-5|-|TRBV7-2
CASSLVRGQPQHF
TGTGCCAGCAGCTTAGTGAGGGGTCAGCCCCAGCATTTT
>few|TRBJ2-3|-|TRBV7-2
CASSLVPLGWGGGTDTQYF
TGTGCCAGCAGCTTAGTACCGCTGGGGTGGGGCGGGGGCACAGATACGCAGTATTTT
>few|TRBJ2-7|-|TRBV6-5
CASSYSRVGGSYEQYF
TGTGCCAGCAGTTACTCTCGGGTCGGCGGATCCTACGAGCAGTACTTC
>-|TRBJ2-5|-|TRBV9
CASSLDGNPKETQYF
TGTGCCAGCAGTTTAGATGGGAACCCCAAAGAGACCCAGTACTTC
>few|TRBJ2-7|-|TRBV5-6
CASSLGAGVIRYEQYF
TGTGCCAGCAGCTTGGGAGCAGGGGTGATACGCTACGAGCAGTACTTC
>few|TRBJ1-2|TRBD1|TRBV20-1
CSAGDRDYGYTF
TGCAGTGCTGGGGACAGGGACTATGGCTACACCTTC
>once|TRBJ2-3|-|TRBV3-1
CASSLTGQRTDTQYF
TGTGCCAGCAGCCTAACGGGCCAACGCACAGATACGCAGTATTTT
>-|TRBJ2-1|TRBD2|TRBV7-9
CASSLFSGSNEQFF
TGTGCCAGCAGCTTGTTTAGCGGGAGCAATGAGCAGTTCTTC
>-|TRBJ2-7|-|TRBV7-6
CASSYEQYF
TGTGCCAGCAGCTACGAGCAGTACTTC
>few|TRBJ1-5|-|TRBV19
CASRDRGGYSNQPQHF
TGTGCCAGTAGGGACCGGGGGGGTTATAGCAATCAGCCCCAGCATTTT
>-|TRBJ1-4|-|TRBV4-1
CASSQGQSPTNEKLFF
TGCGCCAGCAGCCAAGGGCAATCCCCAACTAATGAAAAACTGTTTTTT
>few|TRBJ2-2|TRBD1|TRBV7-2
CASRTGTSGELFF
TGTGCCAGCAGGACAGGGACATCGGGGGAGCTGTTTTTT
>-|TRBJ1-4|TRBD1|TRBV5-6
CASGTGLEEKLFF
TGTGCCAGCGGGACAGGGTTAGAGGAAAAACTGTTTTTT
>-|TRBJ2-3|TRBD2|TRBV4-3
CASSQDYLAVNTDTQYF
TGCGCCAGCAGCCAAGATTATCTAGCGGTGAACACAGATACGCAGTATTTT
>-|TRBJ2-3|TRBD2|TRBV6-5
CASSLGLVADTQYF
TGTGCCAGCAGTTTGGGACTAGTTGCGGATACGCAGTATTTT
>few|TRBJ1-2|TRBD1|TRBV29-1
CSVAGQGPARGGYTF
TGCAGCGTGGCGGGACAGGGACCAGCCCGGGGTGGCTACACCTTC
>few|TRBJ2-7|TRBD2|TRBV4-1
CASSQTGTSDEQYF
TGCGCCAGCAGCCAAACCGGGACTAGCGACGAGCAGTACTTC
>-|TRBJ2-1|TRBD2|TRBV6-6
CASSLLAGDWVRYNEQFF
TGTGCCAGCAGTTTGCTAGCGGGAGACTGGGTCCGTTACAATGAGCAGTTCTTC
>-|TRBJ2-1|-|TRBV4-3
CASSQERYNEQFF
TGCGCCAGCAGCCAAGAGAGATACAATGAGCAGTTCTTC
>once|TRBJ2-3|-|TRBV9
CASSRQAVRTDTQYF
TGTGCCAGCAGCCGGCAAGCGGTAAGGACAGATACGCAGTATTTT
>-|TRBJ1-2|-|TRBV19
CATQQINYGYTF
TGTGCCACGCAGCAAATTAACTATGGCTACACCTTC
>once|TRBJ1-5|TRBD1|TRBV29-1
CSVGGQQNQPQHF
TGCAGCGTAGGGGGACAGCAAAATCAGCCCCAGCATTTT
>-|TRBJ2-3|-|TRBV7-6
CASSSRGALSTDTQYF
TGTGCCAGCAGCTCCCGTGGGGCACTAAGCACAGATACGCAGTATTTT
>-|TRBJ1-5|-|TRBV20-1
CSARLATGSNQPQHF
TGCAGTGCTAGATTGGCAACTGGTAGCAATCAGCCCCAGCATTTT
>few|TRBJ1-1|-|TRBV12-3/TRBV12-4
CASSSLRQSQAFF
TGTGCCAGCAGTTCCCTCCGCCAGTCCCAAGCTTTCTTT
>-|TRBJ1-3|TRBD1|TRBV25-1
CASSEQGVRSGNTIYF
TGTGCCAGCAGTGAACAGGGGGTACGTTCTGGAAACACCATATATTTT
>-|TRBJ2-1|TRBD2|TRBV12-3/TRBV12-4
CASSFSGSHGEQFF
TGTGCCAGCAGTTTCAGCGGGAGCCACGGTGAGCAGTTCTTC
>few|TRBJ2-1|TRBD2|TRBV7-6
CASSLMDLAGGSEQFF
TGTGCCAGCAGCTTAATGGATCTAGCGGGAGGGTCTGAGCAGTTCTTC
>few|TRBJ2-3|-|TRBV7-2
CASSLGVPGDTQYF
TGTGCCAGCAGCTTAGGAGTTCCAGGGGATACGCAGTATTTT
>few|TRBJ1-1|-|TRBV28
CASSRTGWGIEAFF
TGTGCCAGCAGTCGAACAGGGTGGGGCATTGAAGCTTTCTTT
>-|TRBJ2-1|TRBD2|TRBV12-3/TRBV12-4
CATSGAPGLAVYEQFF
TGTGCCACCAGTGGGGCCCCGGGACTAGCGGTTTATGAGCAGTTCTTC
>few|TRBJ1-1|TRBD1|TRBV29-1
CSVRTGGANTEAFF
TGCAGCGTTCGCACAGGGGGCGCGAACACTGAAGCTTTCTTT
>-|TRBJ1-5|TRBD1|TRBV28
CASRSPGQGNQPQHF
TGTGCCAGCAGGAGTCCTGGACAGGGGAATCAGCCCCAGCATTTT
>few|TRBJ2-7|-|TRBV7-3
CASSRGRGPNYEQYF
TGTGCCAGCAGCCGGGGACGTGGGCCAAACTACGAGCAGTACTTC